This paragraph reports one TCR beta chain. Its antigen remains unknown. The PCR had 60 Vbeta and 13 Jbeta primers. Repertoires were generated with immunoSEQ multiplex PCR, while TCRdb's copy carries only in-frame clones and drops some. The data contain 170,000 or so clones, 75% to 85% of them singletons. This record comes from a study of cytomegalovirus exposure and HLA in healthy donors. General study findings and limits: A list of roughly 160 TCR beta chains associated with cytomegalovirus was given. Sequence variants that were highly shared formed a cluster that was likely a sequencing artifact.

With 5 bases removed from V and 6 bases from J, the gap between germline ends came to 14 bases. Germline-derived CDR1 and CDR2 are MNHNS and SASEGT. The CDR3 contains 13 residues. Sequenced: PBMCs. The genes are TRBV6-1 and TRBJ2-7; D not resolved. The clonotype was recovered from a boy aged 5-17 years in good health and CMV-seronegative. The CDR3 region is CASSLQKQLEQYF. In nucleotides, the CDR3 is TGTGCCAGCAGTCTCCAGAAACAGCTCGAGCAGTACTTC.